Each of the 27 T cell receptor beta chains below was sequenced from the same sample in a study of blood T cell repertoires in COVID-19. Assay: immunoSEQ multiplex PCR; the TCRdb copy retains only in-frame clones and omits some. The table records around 130,000 clones, about 81% of them present only once. The sequenced sample consisted of PBMCs or T cells enriched from blood (not recorded which). These receptors were collected from a middle-aged man with acute COVID-19.

The rearrangement links TRBV27 to TRBJ2-7; D gene uncertain. Between the trimmed V and J ends, which lost 5 bases and 0 bases, there was a span of 14 bases. The CDR3 extends over 15 amino acids. From germline, CDR1 is MNHEY and CDR2 SMNVEV (reference sequence). As DNA, the CDR3 is TGTGCCAGCAGTCCAACGACAAAACGCTCCTACGAGCAGTACTTC. Translated: CASSPTTKRSYEQYF.

In this sample, this clone turned up a few times. The J gene is TRBJ2-2, the V gene TRBV11-2; 7 bases are shared with TRBD2. The J segment lost 4 bases and the V segment lost 3 bases, leaving 5 bases of the junction unmatched. The CDR3 runs 15 residues. Germline assignment: CDR1 SGHAT and CDR2 FQNNGV. This chain's CDR3 is CASSFPGGGTGELFF. Written as DNA, the CDR3 is TGTGCCAGCAGCTTCCCGGGGGGTGGCACCGGGGAGCTGTTTTTT.

The chain recombines TRBV10-3 with TRBJ2-7, with TRBD1 matching over 11 bases. With V trimmed by 4 bases and J by 6 bases, 5 bases remained unmatched. The CDR3 spans 14 residues. Germline V CDR1 and CDR2: ENHRY, SYGVKD. The CDR3 DNA follows: TGTGCCATCAGTGGTACCGGGACAGGGGGCGAGCAGTACTTC. Encoded protein: CAISGTGTGGEQYF.

V usage is TRBV15 and J usage is TRBJ1-6; 8 bases match TRBD1. CDR1 and CDR2 from the germline V gene are LNHNV and YYDKDF (reference sequence). The CDR3 sequence is 16 residues long. J was trimmed by 9 bases and V by 3 bases; bases with no gene match: 10. The CDR3 loop is CATSSSWDRIGSPLHF. The CDR3 region has the DNA TGTGCCACCAGCAGTTCATGGGACAGGATAGGTTCACCCCTCCACTTT.

The chain uses TRBV6-6 and TRBJ1-2, with TRBD1 identical over 12 bases. Per the germline V gene, CDR1 is MNHNY and CDR2 is SVGAGI (reference sequence). CDR3 length: 14 residues. Trimming removed 4 bases from V and 10 bases from J; junction bases left unmatched: 7. The CDR3 DNA sequence: TGTGCCAGCAGTTCCAGGGACAGGGGGCCTGACTACACCTTC. As protein: CASSSRDRGPDYTF.

The chain employs TRBV7-3 and TRBJ1-2; 9 bases map to TRBD1. In germline, CDR1 is SGHTA, CDR2 FQGTGA. This CDR3 is 15 amino acids long. V was pared by 5 bases and J by 5 bases, with 9 bases of the junction left unmatched. CDR3: CASSPTGTGRYGYTF. In DNA form, the CDR3 reads TGTGCCAGCAGCCCCACCGGGACAGGGCGATATGGCTACACCTTC. The complete variable domain, with remaining parts taken from reference TRBV7-3 and TRBJ1-2, reads GAGVSQTPSNKVTEKGKYVELRCDPISGHTALYWYRQSLGQGPEFLIYFQGTGAADDSGLPNDRFFAVRPEGSVSTLKIQRTERGDSAVYLCASSPTGTGRYGYTFGSGTRLTVV.

The V gene is TRBV28, the J gene TRBJ1-5; 9 bases match TRBD1. The V and J ends lost 1 base and 2 bases, in that order; junction bases with no gene match: 6. Germline V CDR1 and CDR2: MDHEN, SYDVKM. The CDR3 has 17 amino acids. This CDR3 is CASSLYRTGDGNQPQHF. The DNA for the CDR3 is TGTGCCAGCAGTTTATATCGGACAGGGGACGGCAATCAGCCCCAGCATTTT. The variable domain in full, with the rest retrieved from reference TRBV28 and TRBJ1-5, is DVKVTQSSRYLVKRTGEKVFLECVQDMDHENMFWYRQDPGLGLRLIYFSYDVKMKEKGDIPEGYSVSREKKERFSLILESASTNQTSMYLCASSLYRTGDGNQPQHFGDGTRLSIL.

The chain is built from TRBV7-3 and TRBJ2-1; 14 bases map to TRBD2. Germline V CDR1 and CDR2: SGHTA, FQGTGA. With V trimmed by 5 bases and J by 7 bases, 7 bases remained unmatched. The CDR3 length is 16 residues. CDR3 residues: CASSPGGTSGRNEQFF. The CDR3 DNA reads TGTGCCAGCAGCCCGGGGGGGACTAGCGGGAGAAATGAGCAGTTCTTC.

The chain links TRBV6-7 to TRBJ2-1; TRBD2 agrees at 11 bases. TRBV6-7 is placed among ORFs of uncertain function. V lost 6 bases to trimming and J lost 0 bases; unmatched junction nucleotides: 13. The CDR3 extends over 19 amino acids. CDR3 sequence (DNA): TGTGCCAGCAGAAAACTAGCGGGGGTCTTCGGGGACTCCTACAATGAGCAGTTCTTC. This encodes CASRKLAGVFGDSYNEQFF.

The chain recombines TRBV28 with TRBJ1-5; 8 nucleotides align to TRBD1. CDR1 MDHEN and CDR2 SYDVKM come from the germline V gene. This CDR3 has 13 residues. J gave up 9 bases and V 5 bases, and 6 bases lay outside the gene matches. The DNA of the CDR3 is TGTGCCAGCAGTGGACAGGGTCCTGGGCCCCAGCATTTT. This encodes CASSGQGPGPQHF.

The chain uses TRBV3-1 (or the pseudogene TRBV3-2) and TRBJ1-1; 10 bases map to TRBD1. In germline, CDR1 is LGHDT, CDR2 YNNKEL (reference sequence). The CDR3 is 19 amino acids. The V gene end was trimmed by 2 bases and the J gene end by 1 base; junction bases not matched to a gene: 13. CDR3 DNA sequence: TGTGCCAGCAGCCAAAGCGGACCGGGACAGGGGTTGGCGAACACTGAAGCTTTCTTT. Protein sequence: CASSQSGPGQGLANTEAFF.

The gene calls are TRBV18 and TRBJ2-5, with D unclear. The germline V gene encodes CDR1 KGHSH and CDR2 LQKENI. CDR3 length equals 13 residues. Trimming left V 1 base short and J 5 bases short, with 8 bases between. The CDR3 bases are TGTGCCAGCTCACCACGAGGTTTGGAGACCCAGTACTTC. This sequence encodes CASSPRGLETQYF.

This clone has only one observation. V gene TRBV5-1 combines with J gene TRBJ2-1; tentatively, D is TRBD1 (6 bases). This CDR3 region has 14 residues. Germline assignment: CDR1 SGHRS and CDR2 YFSETQ. Trimming removed 3 bases from V and 6 bases from J, with 13 bases in between. CDR3 in DNA: TGCGCCAGCAGCTCACAGGGCTTGGGCAATGAGCAGTTCTTC. This gives the protein CASSSQGLGNEQFF.

Here the CDR3 reads CASSARRGLAGREQYF. The CDR3 nucleotides are TGTGCCAGCAGCGCTAGACGTGGACTAGCGGGGCGAGAGCAGTACTTC. J is TRBJ2-7 and V is TRBV7-6; 12 nucleotides align to TRBD2. Germline values: CDR1 SGHVS, CDR2 FNYEAQ. V dropped 5 bases and J dropped 7; count of bases not matched to a gene: 12. CDR3 size: 16 residues. The whole variable domain, remainder taken from reference TRBV7-6 and TRBJ2-7, is GAGVSQSPRYKVTKRGQDVALRCDPISGHVSLYWYRQALGQGPEFLTYFNYEAQQDKSGLPNDRFSAERPEGSISTLTIQRTEQRDSAMYRCASSARRGLAGREQYFGPGTRLTVT.

This rearrangement joins TRBV6-5 to TRBJ1-6, with D unclear. CDR3 size: 15 residues. CDR1 and CDR2 from the germline V gene are MNHEY and SVGAGI. V shed 2 bases and J shed 4 bases, with 9 bases lying between them. The CDR3 DNA is TGTGCCAGCAGTTACAGGAGCCTTTATAATTCACCCCTCCACTTT. Its protein product is CASSYRSLYNSPLHF.

The chain joins TRBV7-9 to TRBJ1-1; no definite D call. The CDR3 consists of 12 residues. The germline V and J ends were trimmed by 6 bases and 0 bases, with 5 bases remaining between them. Germline V gene lookup returns CDR1 SEHNR and CDR2 FQNEAQ (reference sequence). This CDR3 reads CASRYLNTEAFF. The DNA of the CDR3 is TGTGCCAGCAGGTATTTGAACACTGAAGCTTTCTTT.

The CDR3 loop reads CASSLGGMGEKLFF. CDR3 DNA: TGTGCCAGCAGTTTAGGAGGCATGGGTGAAAAACTGTTTTTT. The chain has TRBV27 and TRBJ1-4; D unclear. Germline CDR1 MNHEY, CDR2 SMNVEV (reference sequence). Trimming removed 2 bases at V and 7 bases at J, with 11 bases between. The CDR3 is made up of 14 amino acids.

As concerns this clone: This sample also contains other DNA sequences that code for the same CDR3. The chain is built from TRBV12-3 or TRBV12-4 and TRBJ1-2; TRBD1 matches at 7 bases. Unmatched junction bases numbered 2, after V lost 5 bases and J lost 2 bases. The CDR3 sequence is 13 residues long. This chain's CDR3 is CASSLQGNYGYTF. The CDR3 coding sequence is TGTGCCAGCAGTCTACAGGGGAACTATGGCTACACCTTC.

V is TRBV15 and J is TRBJ2-5; D gene unclear. V lost 0 bases to trimming and J lost 5 bases, with 16 bases between them. The V gene's germline CDR1 is LNHNV and CDR2 YYDKDF (reference sequence). CDR3 size: 16 residues. CDR3 protein: CATSRDLGLKRETQYF. The CDR3 nucleotides are TGTGCCACCAGCAGAGATCTAGGCCTTAAAAGGGAGACCCAGTACTTC.

The chain is built from TRBV7-2 and TRBJ2-1, with a weak D call TRBD1 (7 bases). The germline gives CDR1 SGHTA, CDR2 FQGNSA. Trimming cost V 7 bases and J 4 bases, with 20 bases left between them. This CDR3 is built from 16 residues. The CDR3 spells CASTLFGGTVYNEQFF. CDR3 sequence (DNA): TGTGCCAGCACCCTTTTTGGGGGGACAGTTTACAATGAGCAGTTCTTC.

The chain links TRBV11-3 to TRBJ2-5; 7 nucleotides agree with TRBD2. Germline V gene lookup returns CDR1 SGHNT and CDR2 YENEEA. This CDR3 has 13 amino acids. Trimming at V came to 5 bases and at J to 2 bases, leaving 2 bases not matched to a gene. CDR3 sequence reads: CASSRGVQETQYF. Written as DNA, the CDR3 is TGTGCCAGCAGCCGGGGGGTTCAAGAGACCCAGTACTTC.

V and J are TRBV19 and TRBJ1-5; D ambiguous. This CDR3 comprises 12 residues. CDR1 LNHDA and CDR2 SQIVND come from the germline V gene (reference sequence). Trimming stripped 8 bases from V and 5 bases from J, with 10 bases between. CDR3 region: CASRHGDQPQHF. CDR3 nucleotides: TGTGCCAGTCGGCACGGGGATCAGCCCCAGCATTTT.

This clone was seen a few times. The chain links TRBV5-1 to TRBJ2-2; 10 positions match TRBD1. After removal of 5 bases from V and 6 bases from J, the junction contained 7 bases not matched to a gene. This CDR3 has 15 amino acids. The V gene's germline CDR1 is SGHRS and CDR2 YFSETQ. Here the CDR3 reads CASSLPGQGSGELFF. The CDR3 nucleotides are TGCGCCAGCAGTTTGCCGGGACAGGGGTCCGGGGAGCTGTTTTTT.

V gene TRBV19 combines with J gene TRBJ2-3; TRBD1 is a possible D gene (6 bases). V lost 7 bases and J 2 bases, leaving 13 bases between the germline ends. Germline V lookup: CDR1 LNHDA, CDR2 SQIVND (reference sequence). The CDR3 has 14 residues. The CDR3 DNA reads TGTGCCAGTACCCCGGGACACTCCACAGATACGCAGTATTTT. Its translation: CASTPGHSTDTQYF.

There are a few counts of this clone. The chain recombines TRBV7-6 with TRBJ2-5; no reliable D call. The CDR3 loop spans 13 amino acids. CDR1 is SGHVS, CDR2 FNYEAQ, per germline. V was shortened by 5 bases and J by 5 bases, with 12 bases between the two germline ends. The DNA for the CDR3 is TGTGCCAGCAGCCCCCAGGCCCGGGAGACCCAGTACTTC. Translated: CASSPQARETQYF.

The sample holds one count of this clone. The chain links TRBV9 to TRBJ2-1, with TRBD2 as a possible D gene (6 bases). CDR1 and CDR2 from the germline V gene are SGDLS and YYNGEE. The V end was cut by 3 bases, the J end by 1 base, with 17 bases between. CDR3 length: 17 amino acids. The CDR3 region is CASSDDDGSRSYNEQFF. Written as DNA, the CDR3 is TGTGCCAGCAGCGACGACGACGGGAGTCGGTCCTACAATGAGCAGTTCTTC.

The rearrangement joins TRBV19 to TRBJ1-6; D is unclear. The ends were cut back, 10 bases at V and 9 bases at J, with 16 bases in the middle. Germline CDR1 and CDR2: LNHDA and SQIVND (reference sequence). The CDR3 runs to 13 residues. The CDR3 loop is CATKYSPSSPLHF. The CDR3 bases are TGTGCCACCAAGTATAGCCCCAGTTCACCCCTCCACTTT. Based on the CDR3 plus reference TRBV19 and TRBJ1-6, the full variable domain is DGGITQSPKYLFRKEGQNVTLSCEQNLNHDAMYWYRQDPGQGLRLIYYSQIVNDFQKGDIAEGYSVSREKKESFPLTVTSAQKNPTAFYLCATKYSPSSPLHFGNGTRLTVT.